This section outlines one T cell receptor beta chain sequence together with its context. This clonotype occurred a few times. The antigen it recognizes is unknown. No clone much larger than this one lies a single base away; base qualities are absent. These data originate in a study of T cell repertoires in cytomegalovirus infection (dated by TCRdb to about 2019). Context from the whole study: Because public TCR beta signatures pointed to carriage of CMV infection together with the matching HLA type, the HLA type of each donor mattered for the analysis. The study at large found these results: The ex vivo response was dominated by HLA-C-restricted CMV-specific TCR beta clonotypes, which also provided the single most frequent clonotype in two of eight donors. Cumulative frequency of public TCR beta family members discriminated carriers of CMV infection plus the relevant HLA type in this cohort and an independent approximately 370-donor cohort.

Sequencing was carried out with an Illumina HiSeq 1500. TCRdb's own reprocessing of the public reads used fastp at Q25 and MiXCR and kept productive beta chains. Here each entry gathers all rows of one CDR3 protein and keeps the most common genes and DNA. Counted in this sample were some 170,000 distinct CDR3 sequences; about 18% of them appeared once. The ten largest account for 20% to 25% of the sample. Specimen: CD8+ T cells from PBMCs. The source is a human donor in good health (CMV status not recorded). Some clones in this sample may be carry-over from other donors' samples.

CDR3 sequence: CASSWTSGDYNEQFF. The DNA sequence is as follows: TGTGCCAGCAGTTGGACTAGCGGGGACTACAATGAGCAGTTCTTC. Recombination joined TRBV6-2 or TRBV6-3 with TRBJ2-1; 12 bases in the middle match TRBD2. From its cysteine to its phenylalanine, the CDR3 spans 15 amino acids. The CDR3 DNA has 45 bases and is translated from base 1. As encoded in the germline V gene, CDR1 is MNHEY while CDR2 is SVGEGT. Trimming removed 4 bases from V and 3 bases from J; the gene matches leave 1 base unexplained.